The 14 T cell receptor beta chains reported below all come from one sample, sequenced in a study of Ad26.COV2.S vaccination and SARS-CoV-2 variants (dated by TCRdb to the early 2020s). According to the study, the label for this sample's treatment or condition signals: over 15 received Ad26.COV2.S at low or high dose, single or two shots; about five received placebo; per-sample allocation not given. For vaccine and placebo recipients, the sequenced repertoires came from samples collected on day 63 after the first injection. The library was made by the immunoSEQ multiplex PCR assay. Drawn from immuneACCESS, this table holds only the in-frame rearrangements with V and J called that TCRdb kept. Clones are partly lost; checked studies trace under half to an unresolved V gene and leave the rest unexplained. The sample data list hundreds of thousands of clones, and about 83% of these were observed just once. The ten most abundant clones make up about 7.1% of the sample.

Specimen: peripheral blood, collected in a trial of Ad26.COV2.S vaccine versus placebo. These receptors originate from a person aged 18 to 65 who received the Ad26.COV2.S COVID-19 vaccine or a placebo.

The rearrangement joins TRBV7-2 to TRBJ2-1, with TRBD1 identical over 8 bases. The CDR3 loop spans 16 amino acids. V lost 6 bases to trimming and J lost 8 bases; unmatched junction nucleotides: 15. CDR1 and CDR2 from the germline V gene are SGHTA and FQGNSA. The CDR3 reads CASSVDSDRALDEQFF. In DNA, the CDR3 is TGTGCCAGCAGTGTTGATTCGGACAGGGCCCTCGATGAGCAGTTCTTC.

V and J are TRBV5-6 and TRBJ1-1; possible D gene TRBD1, 6 bases. CDR1 and CDR2 from the germline V gene are SGHDT and YYEEEE. V was shortened by 2 bases and J by 6 bases, with 11 bases between the two germline ends. The length of the CDR3 is 13 residues. CDR3 DNA: TGTGCCAGCAGCTTATTTCAGGGGCCTGAAGCTTTCTTT. Amino acids: CASSLFQGPEAFF.

This clone was observed a single time. The rearrangement joins TRBV30 to TRBJ1-2; the D is unclear. Between the trimmed V and J ends, which lost 0 bases and 5 bases, there was a span of 7 bases. Germline-derived CDR1 and CDR2 are GTSNPN and SVGIG (reference sequence). The CDR3 sequence is 12 residues long. The CDR3, as DNA: TGTGCCTGGAGTGTTTTGCAGTATGGCTACACCTTC. This encodes CAWSVLQYGYTF.

There are a few counts of this clone. This chain joins TRBV7-9 and TRBJ1-1; D unclear. Between the trimmed V and J ends, which lost 0 bases and 8 bases, there was a span of 13 bases. CDR1 is SEHNR, CDR2 FQNEAQ, per germline (reference sequence). The CDR3 has 14 amino acids. The CDR3 reads CASSLAAKTTEAFF. The CDR3 region has the DNA TGTGCCAGCAGCTTAGCGGCCAAGACAACAGAAGCTTTCTTT.

The CDR3 nucleotides are TGTGCCAGCAGTTATGACTCGGCCACAGATACGCAGTATTTT. Encoded protein: CASSYDSATDTQYF. The rearrangement links TRBV6-5 to TRBJ2-3, with D hard to call. Germline V gene data show CDR1 as MNHEY and CDR2 as SVGAGI. The CDR3 is made up of 14 amino acids. V lost 3 bases to trimming and J lost 2 bases, with 9 bases between them.

CDR3 loop: CASSSRNTGYQPQHF. The CDR3 bases are TGTGCCAGCAGCTCCCGAAATACAGGGTATCAGCCCCAGCATTTT. J is TRBJ1-5 and V is TRBV7-9; a weak D match, TRBD1 (6 bases). Germline CDR1 reads SEHNR; CDR2 reads FQNEAQ (reference sequence). The V and J ends lost 4 bases and 5 bases respectively, with 15 bases between them. CDR3 length equals 15 residues.

This chain joins TRBV5-4 and TRBJ2-5, with D hard to call. The V gene lost 0 bases and the J gene lost 1 base, with 7 bases spanning the gap. There are 14 residues in the CDR3. Looked up from germline, CDR1 is SGHNT and CDR2 is YYREEE (reference sequence). This CDR3 is CASSLVGPQETQYF. The CDR3, as DNA: TGTGCCAGCAGCTTGGTTGGCCCCCAAGAGACCCAGTACTTC.

This clone was observed once. The chain links TRBV6-5 to TRBJ2-7, with 9 bases fitting TRBD1. The CDR3 sequence is 13 residues long. CDR1 is MNHEY, CDR2 SVGAGI, per germline. The J segment lost 6 bases and the V segment lost 6 bases, leaving 6 bases of the junction unmatched. DNA for the CDR3: TGTGCCAGCAGACCCGGGACAGGGCGCGAGCAGTACTTC. Amino acids: CASRPGTGREQYF.

V and J are TRBV7-2 and TRBJ2-3; TRBD2 matches 11 bases. Per the germline V gene, CDR1 is SGHTA and CDR2 is FQGNSA. The CDR3 loop spans 19 amino acids. Germline trimming cut 4 bases from V and 3 bases from J; bases unmatched to any gene: 15. DNA for the CDR3: TGTGCCAGCAGCTACCGACGAGCGACTAGCGGGATAATTACAGATACGCAGTATTTT. Protein sequence: CASSYRRATSGIITDTQYF. Drawing the rest from reference TRBV7-2 and TRBJ2-3, the complete variable domain is GAGVSQSPSNKVTEKGKDVELRCDPISGHTALYWYRQSLGQGLEFLIYFQGNSAPDKSGLPSDRFSAERTGGSVSTLTIQRTQQEDSAVYLCASSYRRATSGIITDTQYFGPGTRLTVL.

The chain uses TRBV18 and TRBJ2-7, with D possibly TRBD1 on 5 matching bases. In germline, CDR1 is KGHSH, CDR2 LQKENI. The CDR3 covers 15 residues. Trimming took 3 bases from V and 7 from J, leaving 19 bases between them. The CDR3 region has the DNA TGTGCCAGCTCACCGACCGAAGGGGTAGCCCAGGAGCAGTACTTC. It yields the protein CASSPTEGVAQEQYF.

The J gene is TRBJ2-7, the V gene TRBV29-1, with D maybe TRBD1 (6 bases). Germline CDR1 reads SQVTM; CDR2 reads ANQGSEA. CDR3 length: 11 amino acids. With 6 bases removed from V and 5 bases from J, the gap between germline ends came to 11 bases. CDR3 amino acids: CSVRTANEQYF. The CDR3 DNA reads TGCAGCGTACGGACAGCCAACGAGCAGTACTTC.

This clone was counted a single time. The chain uses TRBV6-6 and TRBJ1-2; TRBD1 aligns across 9 bases. CDR1 MNHNY and CDR2 SVGAGI come from the germline V gene (reference sequence). The CDR3 runs to 13 residues. Trimming at V came to 6 bases and at J to 5 bases, leaving 4 bases not matched to a gene. The CDR3: CASSVGQGYGYTF. Here the CDR3 DNA reads TGTGCCAGCAGCGTGGGACAGGGTTATGGCTACACCTTC.

This chain links TRBV7-2 with TRBJ1-4; D not certain. V was clipped by 3 bases and J by 5 bases, with 7 bases between them. The CDR3 loop spans 13 amino acids. The germline V gene encodes CDR1 SGHTA and CDR2 FQGNSA. The CDR3 bases are TGTGCCAGCAGCTTCGGGCCCAATGAAAAACTGTTTTTT. Translated: CASSFGPNEKLFF. Drawing the rest from reference TRBV7-2 and TRBJ1-4, the complete variable domain is GAGVSQSPSNKVTEKGKDVELRCDPISGHTALYWYRQSLGQGLEFLIYFQGNSAPDKSGLPSDRFSAERTGGSVSTLTIQRTQQEDSAVYLCASSFGPNEKLFFGSGTQLSVL.

The V call is TRBV29-1, the J call TRBJ2-7; possible D gene TRBD1, 6 bases. Trimming cost V 8 bases and J 2 bases, with 10 bases left between them. CDR1 SQVTM and CDR2 ANQGSEA come from the germline V gene. There are 11 residues in the CDR3. In DNA form, the CDR3 reads TGCAGCACCCGGACAGCCTACGAGCAGTACTTC. Translated, it gives CSTRTAYEQYF.